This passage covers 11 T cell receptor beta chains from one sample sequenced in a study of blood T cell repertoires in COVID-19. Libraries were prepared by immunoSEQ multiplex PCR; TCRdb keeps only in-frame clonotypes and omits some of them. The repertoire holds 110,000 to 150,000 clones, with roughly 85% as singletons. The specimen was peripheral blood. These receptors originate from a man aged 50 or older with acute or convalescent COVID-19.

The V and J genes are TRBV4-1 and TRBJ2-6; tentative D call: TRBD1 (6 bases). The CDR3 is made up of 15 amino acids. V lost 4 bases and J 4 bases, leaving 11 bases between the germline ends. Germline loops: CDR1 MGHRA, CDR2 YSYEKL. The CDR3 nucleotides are TGCGCCAGCAGCCCACAGGGTTCCGGGGCCAACGTCCTGACTTTC. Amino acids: CASSPQGSGANVLTF.

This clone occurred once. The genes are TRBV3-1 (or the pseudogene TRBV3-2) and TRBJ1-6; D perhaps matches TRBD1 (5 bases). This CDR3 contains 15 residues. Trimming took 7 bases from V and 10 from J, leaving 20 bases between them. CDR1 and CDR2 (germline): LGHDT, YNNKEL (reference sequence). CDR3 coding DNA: TGTGCCAGCAAAGATCACGGCAGGGATGGGTCACCCCTCCACTTT. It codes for CASKDHGRDGSPLHF.

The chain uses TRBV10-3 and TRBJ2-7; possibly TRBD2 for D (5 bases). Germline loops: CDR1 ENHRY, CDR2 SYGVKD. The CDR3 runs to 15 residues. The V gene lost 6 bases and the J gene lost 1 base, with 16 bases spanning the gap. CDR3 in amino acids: CAIRSGSGVSYEQYF. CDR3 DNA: TGTGCCATCAGGTCGGGGAGTGGGGTGTCCTACGAGCAGTACTTC.

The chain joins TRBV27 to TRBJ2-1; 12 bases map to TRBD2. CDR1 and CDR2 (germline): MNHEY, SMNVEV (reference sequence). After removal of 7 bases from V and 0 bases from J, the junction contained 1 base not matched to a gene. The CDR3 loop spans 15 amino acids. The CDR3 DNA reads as TGTGCCAGCAAACTAGCGGGAGGCTCCTACAATGAGCAGTTCTTC. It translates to CASKLAGGSYNEQFF.

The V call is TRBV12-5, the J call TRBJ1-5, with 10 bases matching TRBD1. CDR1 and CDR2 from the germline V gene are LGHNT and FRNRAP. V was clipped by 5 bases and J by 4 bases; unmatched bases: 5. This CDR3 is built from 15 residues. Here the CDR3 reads CASGMGQGRNQPQHF. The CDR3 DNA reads TGTGCTAGTGGTATGGGACAGGGGAGGAATCAGCCCCAGCATTTT.

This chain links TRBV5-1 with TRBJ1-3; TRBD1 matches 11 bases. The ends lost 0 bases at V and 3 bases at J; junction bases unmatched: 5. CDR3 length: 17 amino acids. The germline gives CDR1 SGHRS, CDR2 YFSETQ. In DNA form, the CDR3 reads TGCGCCAGCAGCTTGGACGGACAGGGGGCGTTTGGAAACACCATATATTTT. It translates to CASSLDGQGAFGNTIYF.

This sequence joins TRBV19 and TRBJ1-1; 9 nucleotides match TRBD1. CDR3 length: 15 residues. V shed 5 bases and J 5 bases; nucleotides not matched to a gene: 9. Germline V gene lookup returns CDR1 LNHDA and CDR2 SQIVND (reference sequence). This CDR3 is CASSRLRGTGTEAFF. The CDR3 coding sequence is TGTGCCAGTAGTCGCCTAAGGGGGACAGGGACTGAAGCTTTCTTT.

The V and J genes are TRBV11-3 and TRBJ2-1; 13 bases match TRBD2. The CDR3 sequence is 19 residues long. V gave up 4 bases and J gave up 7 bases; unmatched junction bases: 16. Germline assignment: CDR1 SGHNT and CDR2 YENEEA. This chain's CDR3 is CASSYRGLAGERWVNEQFF. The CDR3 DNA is TGTGCCAGCAGCTATAGAGGACTAGCGGGAGAACGTTGGGTTAATGAGCAGTTCTTC.

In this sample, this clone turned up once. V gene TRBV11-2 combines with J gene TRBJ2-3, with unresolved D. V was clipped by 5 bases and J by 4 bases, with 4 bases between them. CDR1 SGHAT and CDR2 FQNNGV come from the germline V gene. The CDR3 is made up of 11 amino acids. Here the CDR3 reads CASSRSDTQYF. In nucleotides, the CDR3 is TGTGCCAGCAGCCGGTCAGATACGCAGTATTTT. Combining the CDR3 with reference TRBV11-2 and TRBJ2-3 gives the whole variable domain EAGVAQSPRYKIIEKRQSVAFWCNPISGHATLYWYQQILGQGPKLLIQFQNNGVVDDSQLPKDRFSAERLKGVDSTLKIQPAKLEDSAVYLCASSRSDTQYFGPGTRLTVL.

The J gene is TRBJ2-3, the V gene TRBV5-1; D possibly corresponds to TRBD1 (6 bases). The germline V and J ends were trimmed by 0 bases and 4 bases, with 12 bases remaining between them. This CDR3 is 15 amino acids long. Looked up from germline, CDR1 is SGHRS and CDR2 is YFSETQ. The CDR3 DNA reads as TGCGCCAGCAGCTTGGAGGGCAGGGGTGCAGATACGCAGTATTTT. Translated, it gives CASSLEGRGADTQYF. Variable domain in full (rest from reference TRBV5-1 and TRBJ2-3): KAGVTQTPRYLIKTRGQQVTLSCSPISGHRSVSWYQQTPGQGLQFLFEYFSETQRNKGNFPGRFSGRQFSNSRSEMNVSTLELGDSALYLCASSLEGRGADTQYFGPGTRLTVL.

The CDR3 sequence: CASSFDRPNTGELFF. The DNA for the CDR3 is TGTGCCAGCAGCTTCGACAGACCGAACACCGGGGAGCTGTTTTTT. The chain carries TRBV7-8 and TRBJ2-2, with D perhaps TRBD1 (5 bases). Germline V gene data show CDR1 as SGHVS and CDR2 as FQNEAQ. CDR3 length: 15 amino acids. V gave up 3 bases and J gave up 0 bases, with 8 bases separating them.